The rows below give T cell receptor beta chains drawn from one sample of a study of fetal regulatory T cell absence and autoimmunity. Method: immunoSEQ multiplex PCR; TCRdb's copy keeps in-frame clones and lacks some. The sample records more than 90,000 clones, about 78% being singletons. Sequencing used pancreas tissue. The receptors come from a male donor with IPEX syndrome. The CDR3 runs from the conserved cysteine through the conserved F or W. A D gene is named only where the DNA matches it firmly. Size values are once, few and many counts, or a class for expanded clones, and some rows have none.

>TRBJ2-7|-|TRBD1|TRBV29-1
CSVEDRTGATYEQYF
TGCAGCGTTGAAGATCGGACAGGGGCGACCTACGAGCAGTACTTC
>TRBJ1-2|-|-|TRBV4-3
CASSQEGSGYGYTF
TGCGCCAGCAGCCAAGAGGGTTCCGGCTATGGCTACACCTTC
>TRBJ1-2|-|-|TRBV11-3
CASSLGRGLGGYTF
TGTGCCAGCAGCTTAGGGAGGGGCCTGGGGGGCTACACCTTC
>TRBJ2-7|-|-|TRBV7-2
CASSLEARPIYEQYF
TGTGCCAGCAGCTTAGAGGCCAGGCCCATCTACGAGCAGTACTTC
>TRBJ1-2|few|-|TRBV29-1
CSVVGAEYGYTF
TGCAGCGTTGTGGGGGCAGAGTATGGCTACACCTTC
>TRBJ1-2|once|TRBD1|TRBV30
CAWSVGTGYGYTF
TGTGCCTGGAGTGTAGGGACAGGATATGGCTACACCTTC
>TRBJ2-5|-|-|TRBV2
CASRDKTLQETQYF
TGTGCCAGCAGAGATAAAACCCTCCAAGAGACCCAGTACTTC
>TRBJ1-1|-|-|TRBV7-6
CASSLGTLHTEAFF
TGTGCCAGCAGCTTGGGAACGCTGCACACTGAAGCTTTCTTT
>TRBJ2-5|-|-|TRBV30
CAWSAFWTAQETQYF
TGTGCCTGGAGTGCCTTCTGGACAGCGCAAGAGACCCAGTACTTC
>TRBJ1-2|few|TRBD1|TRBV29-1
CSVRTGGYYGYTF
TGCAGCGTAAGGACAGGGGGCTACTATGGCTACACCTTC
>TRBJ2-3|-|-|TRBV4-1
CASSRGGTDTQYF
TGCGCCAGCAGCCGTGGGGGCACAGATACGCAGTATTTT
>TRBJ2-7|few|TRBD1|TRBV7-2
CASSLTGYEQYF
TGTGCCAGCAGCTTGACAGGGTACGAGCAGTACTTC
>TRBJ1-1|few|TRBD1|TRBV6-5
CASSDRGRTEAFF
TGTGCCAGCAGCGACAGGGGGCGAACTGAAGCTTTCTTT
>TRBJ2-3|-|-|TRBV19
CASSIRTVTDTQYF
TGTGCCAGTAGTATTAGGACAGTCACAGATACGCAGTATTTT
>TRBJ2-7|-|-|TRBV4-3
CASSQDGGFRNEQYF
TGCGCCAGCAGCCAAGATGGGGGGTTTCGTAACGAGCAGTACTTC
>TRBJ1-1|-|-|TRBV30
CAWSVDDSTEAFF
TGTGCCTGGAGTGTCGATGACAGCACTGAAGCTTTCTTT
>TRBJ1-1|-|-|TRBV9
CASGGQNTEAFF
TGTGCCAGTGGGGGACAGAACACTGAAGCTTTCTTT
>TRBJ1-2|-|-|TRBV6-6
CASRRHFYGYTF
TGTGCCAGCAGGAGACACTTCTATGGCTACACCTTC